This T cell receptor beta chain was retrieved from a study of T cell responses to AZD1222 COVID-19 vaccine. Study conclusions and caveats: Spike-specific TCR repertoires showed rising breadth and depth after two AZD1222 doses. Sampling captured repertoires only after the peak T cell response.

Worth noting for this clone: Its antigen is unknown.

Repertoires were generated with immunoSEQ multiplex PCR, while TCRdb's copy carries only in-frame clones and drops some. The sample records some 120,000 clones, approximately 89% being singletons. The CDR3 sequence is 14 residues long. The germline V gene has CDR1 SGHRS and CDR2 YFSETQ. The V gene end was trimmed by 5 bases and the J gene end by 3 bases; junction bases not matched to a gene: 7. The rearrangement links TRBV5-1 to TRBJ2-7; 8 positions match TRBD2. The sequence was obtained from an adult in good health. The material was peripheral blood, obtained on day 0 of AZD1222 vaccination. In nucleotides, the CDR3 is TGCGCCAGCAGGGGAATAGCGGGGATCTACGAGCAGTACTTC. This translates into CASRGIAGIYEQYF.